This T cell receptor beta chain was captured by sequencing in a study of T cells in localized non-small cell lung cancer. In the case of this clone: The antigen is undetermined.

Study-level findings and limits: Uninvolved adjacent lung showed peak T cell clonality, exceeding tumor. Within adjacent lung there appeared a median roughly 60 of the top 100 tumor clones. Longer overall survival was associated with a higher density of T cells in the blood. Because only a single region of the tumor was sequenced, heterogeneity remains possible.

CDR1 is MGHRA and CDR2 is YSYEKL in the germline V gene. The V end lost 0 bases, the J end lost 6 bases, and 14 bases lay between the germline ends. CDR3 length: 16 amino acids. Clones were read by immunoSEQ multiplex PCR, and TCRdb kept only the in-frame ones, dropping some. The data contain roughly 20,000 clones, 84% of them seen just once; the ten biggest clones take up 2% to 3%. The rearrangement uses TRBV4-1 and TRBJ2-2; TRBD2 is a possible D gene (5 bases). The TCR originated in a man aged 40 to 70 with stage I lung adenocarcinoma. Sequencing used peripheral blood, obtained before any cancer treatment. The CDR3 region is CASSQENLRGPGELFF. DNA of the CDR3: TGCGCCAGCAGCCAAGAAAATCTTAGAGGGCCCGGGGAGCTGTTTTTT.